This TCR beta chain was sequenced during a study of vaccination and CD4 T cells after COVID-19. Overall study findings and caveats: Median 86.3% of reactive clones detected in convalescent patients emerged only post-vaccination.

An Oncomine TCR Beta short-read assay was used to sequence the DNA from cultured CD4+ T cells. MiXCR, applied by TCRdb to the PCR reads, yields one record per CDR3 protein. Of around 15,000 distinct CDR3 sequences in the sample, more than 70% are singletons; the top ten hold 10% to 11%. Sample treatment: roughly ten-day PBMC culture with coronavirus spike peptide pools or control peptides (ViraFEST assay). Via ViraFEST, peptide pools expanded antigen-specific T cells before TCR sequencing. CDR3 length equals 14 residues. Looked up from germline, CDR1 is SGHVS and CDR2 is FQNEAQ. Trimming removed 3 bases from V and 4 bases from J, with 13 bases in between. Points on this clonotype: Its antigen remains unidentified.

This rearrangement joins TRBV7-8 to TRBJ2-7; D is undetermined. The sequence derives from a human donor who had recovered from COVID-19. Sequencing was done on a sample of CD4+ T cells from blood, cultured in vitro. CDR3 sequence: CASSLGPQRYEQYF. In DNA form, the CDR3 reads TGTGCCAGCAGCTTGGGCCCTCAAAGGTACGAGCAGTACTTC.